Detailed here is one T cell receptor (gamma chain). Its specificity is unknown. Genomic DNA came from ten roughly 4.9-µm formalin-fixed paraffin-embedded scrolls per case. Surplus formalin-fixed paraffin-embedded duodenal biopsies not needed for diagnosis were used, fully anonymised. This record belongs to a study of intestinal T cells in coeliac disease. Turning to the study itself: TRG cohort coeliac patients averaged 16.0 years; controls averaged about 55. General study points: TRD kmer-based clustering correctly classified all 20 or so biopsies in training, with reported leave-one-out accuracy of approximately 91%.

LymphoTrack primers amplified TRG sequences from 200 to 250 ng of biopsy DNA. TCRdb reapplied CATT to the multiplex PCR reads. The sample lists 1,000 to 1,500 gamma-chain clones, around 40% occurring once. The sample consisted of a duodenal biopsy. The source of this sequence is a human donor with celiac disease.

The CDR3 loop is CAAWGRGANYYKKLF. The DNA of the CDR3 is TGTGCTGCGTGGGGGAGGGGGGCGAATTATTATAAGAAACTCTTT. The chain joins TRGV10 to TRGJ1 or TRGJ2. TRGV10 is treated as an ORF (open reading frame) with a function not yet certain. The CDR3 covers 15 residues. J lost 0 bases, V lost 8 bases, and 11 bases had no gene match.